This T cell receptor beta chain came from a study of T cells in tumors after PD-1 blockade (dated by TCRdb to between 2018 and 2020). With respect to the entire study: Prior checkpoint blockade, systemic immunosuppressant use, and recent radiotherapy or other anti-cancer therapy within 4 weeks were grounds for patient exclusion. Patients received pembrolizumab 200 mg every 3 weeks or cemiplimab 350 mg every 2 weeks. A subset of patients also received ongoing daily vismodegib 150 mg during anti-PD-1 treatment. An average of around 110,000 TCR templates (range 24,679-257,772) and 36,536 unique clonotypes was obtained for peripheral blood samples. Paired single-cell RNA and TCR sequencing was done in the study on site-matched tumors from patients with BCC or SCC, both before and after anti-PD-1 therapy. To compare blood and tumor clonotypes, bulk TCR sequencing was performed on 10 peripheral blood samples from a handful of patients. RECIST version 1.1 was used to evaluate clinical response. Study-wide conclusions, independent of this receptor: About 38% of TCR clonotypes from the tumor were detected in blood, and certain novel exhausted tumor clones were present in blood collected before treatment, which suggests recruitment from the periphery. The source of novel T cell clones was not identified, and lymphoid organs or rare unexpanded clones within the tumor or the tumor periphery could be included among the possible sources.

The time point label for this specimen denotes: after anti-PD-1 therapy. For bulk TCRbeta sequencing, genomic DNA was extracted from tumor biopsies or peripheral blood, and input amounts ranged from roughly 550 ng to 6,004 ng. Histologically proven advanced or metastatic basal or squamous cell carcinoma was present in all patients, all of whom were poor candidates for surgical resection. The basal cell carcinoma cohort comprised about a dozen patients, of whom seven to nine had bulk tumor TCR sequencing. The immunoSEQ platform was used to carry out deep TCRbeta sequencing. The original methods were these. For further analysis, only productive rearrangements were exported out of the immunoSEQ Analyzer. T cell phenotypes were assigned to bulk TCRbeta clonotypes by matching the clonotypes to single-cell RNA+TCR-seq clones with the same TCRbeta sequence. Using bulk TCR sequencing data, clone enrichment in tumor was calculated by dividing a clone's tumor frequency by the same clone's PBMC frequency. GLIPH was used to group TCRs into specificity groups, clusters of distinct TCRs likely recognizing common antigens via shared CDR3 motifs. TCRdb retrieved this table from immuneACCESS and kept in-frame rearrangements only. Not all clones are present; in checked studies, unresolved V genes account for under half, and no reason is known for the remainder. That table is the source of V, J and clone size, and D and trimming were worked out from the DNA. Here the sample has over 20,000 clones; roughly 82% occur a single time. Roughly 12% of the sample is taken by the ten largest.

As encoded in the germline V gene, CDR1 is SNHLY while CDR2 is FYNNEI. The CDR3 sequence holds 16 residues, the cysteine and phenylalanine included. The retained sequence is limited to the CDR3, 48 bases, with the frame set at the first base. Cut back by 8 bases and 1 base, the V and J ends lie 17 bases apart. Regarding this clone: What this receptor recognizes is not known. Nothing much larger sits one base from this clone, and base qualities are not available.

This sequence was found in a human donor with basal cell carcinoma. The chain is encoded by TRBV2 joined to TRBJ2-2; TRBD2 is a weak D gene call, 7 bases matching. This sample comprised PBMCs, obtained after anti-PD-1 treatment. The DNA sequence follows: TGTGCCAGCTGGGGGCTGGAGCGGGGGAACACCGGGGAGCTGTTTTTT. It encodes CASWGLERGNTGELFF.